This T cell receptor (beta chain) stems from a study of regulatory T cells in long-lasting Graves disease. The TCR beta library used iRepertoire HTBI primers with Arm-PCR amplification of CDR3. TCRdb ran MiXCR on the multiplex PCR reads and lists one entry per CDR3 protein. The sample consists of around 450,000 distinct CDR3 sequences, over 14% of them appearing once. Time point in this sample: newly diagnosed GD, antithyroid drugs for less than 3 months. With RNA extracted from PBMCs as input, the TCR library was made. CDR3 length equals 15 residues. Germline assignment: CDR1 SGDLS and CDR2 YYNGEE. Germline trimming cut 3 bases from V and 3 bases from J; bases unmatched to any gene: 4. This sample also belongs to another study, concerning T cells in Graves' hyperthyroidism and ophthalmopathy. That publication notes: TCR CDR3 regions were first amplified by RT-PCR with HTBI primers.

The gene calls are TRBV9 and TRBJ2-1; 9 nucleotides agree with TRBD1. The material sequenced was peripheral blood mononuclear cells (PBMCs), taken at new diagnosis, from a patient treated with antithyroid drugs. The clonotype comes from a woman aged 40-49 years with Graves disease. The CDR3 is CASSGRQGVYNEQFF. Written as DNA, the CDR3 is TGTGCCAGCAGCGGTAGACAGGGGGTCTACAATGAGCAGTTCTTC.